Below, 8 T cell receptor beta chains from the same sample are listed, as sequenced in a study of blood T cell repertoires in COVID-19. Here immunoSEQ multiplex PCR was the method, and the copy in TCRdb shows in-frame clones only, minus some. The sample holds over 130,000 clones; around nine tenths are singletons and the top ten take around 5%. Material for sequencing was peripheral blood. These receptors all stem from a human donor in a cohort sampled during active COVID-19.

This clone was seen a handful of times. The CDR3 spells CASSLQIGGFNEQFF. CDR3 DNA: TGTGCCAGCAGTCTCCAGATAGGGGGTTTCAATGAGCAGTTCTTC. The V gene is TRBV27, the J gene TRBJ2-1; a possible D gene is TRBD1 (6 bases). The CDR3 is 15 amino acids. With 5 bases removed from V and 6 bases from J, the gap between germline ends came to 17 bases. Germline-derived CDR1 and CDR2 are MNHEY and SMNVEV (reference sequence).

This rearrangement joins TRBV9 to TRBJ1-4; a weak D match, TRBD1 (5 bases). The V gene's germline CDR1 is SGDLS and CDR2 YYNGEE. There are 18 residues in the CDR3. V shed 4 bases and J shed 0 bases, with 19 bases lying between them. CDR3 residues: CASSSGFGGVATNEKLFF. In DNA form, the CDR3 reads TGTGCCAGCAGCTCCGGGTTTGGGGGGGTTGCAACTAATGAAAAACTGTTTTTT.

The CDR3, as DNA: TGTGCCAGCAGCGTAGGGCAAGATACGCAGTATTTT. Its translation is CASSVGQDTQYF. V is TRBV9 and J is TRBJ2-3; D remains ambiguous. Germline values: CDR1 SGDLS, CDR2 YYNGEE. The CDR3 totals 12 residues. Deletions cut 0 bases from V and 5 bases from J, with 4 bases between. The full variable domain, in which reference TRBV9 and TRBJ2-3 provide the parts outside the CDR3, is DSGVTQTPKHLITATGQRVTLRCSPRSGDLSVYWYQQSLDQGLQFLIQYYNGEERAKGNILERFSAQQFPDLHSELNLSSLELGDSALYFCASSVGQDTQYFGPGTRLTVL.

The V and J genes are TRBV30 and TRBJ1-1; TRBD1 aligns across 7 bases. V shed 5 bases, J shed 2 bases, and the junction held 2 bases outside the gene matches. The CDR3 has 12 amino acids. Germline-derived CDR1 and CDR2 are GTSNPN and SVGIG (reference sequence). The CDR3 region is CAWGQANTEAFF. The CDR3, as DNA: TGTGCCTGGGGACAGGCCAACACTGAAGCTTTCTTT. The full variable domain, in which reference TRBV30 and TRBJ1-1 provide the parts outside the CDR3, is SQTIHQWPATLVQPVGSPLSLECTVEGTSNPNLYWYRQAAGRGLQLLFYSVGIGQISSEVPQNLSASRPQDRQFILSSKKLLLSDSGFYLCAWGQANTEAFFGQGTRLTVV.

V usage is TRBV28 and J usage is TRBJ1-2, with TRBD1 matching 7 bases. Looked up from germline, CDR1 is MDHEN and CDR2 is SYDVKM. V trimming: 6 bases; J trimming: 1 base; junction bases outside the gene matches: 11. This CDR3 is built from 16 residues. The CDR3: CASSLGQVGNNYGYTF. CDR3 coding DNA: TGTGCCAGCAGCCTCGGACAGGTCGGGAATAACTATGGCTACACCTTC.

J is TRBJ1-1 and V is TRBV6-6; the match to TRBD1 covers 7 bases. Trimming at V came to 2 bases and at J to 4 bases, leaving 4 bases not matched to a gene. CDR3 size: 14 residues. Germline V lookup: CDR1 MNHNY, CDR2 SVGAGI (reference sequence). Here the CDR3 DNA reads TGTGCCAGCAGTTACGGCCAGGGGGTCACTGAAGCTTTCTTT. It yields the protein CASSYGQGVTEAFF.

This chain links TRBV3-1 (or the pseudogene TRBV3-2) with TRBJ1-2; no firm D call. This CDR3 spans 15 amino acids. V lost 0 bases and J lost 1, with 9 bases in between. Per germline, CDR1 LGHDT and CDR2 YNNKEL (reference sequence). As DNA, the CDR3 is TGTGCCAGCAGCCAAGATCGGGGATTTAACTATGGCTACACCTTC. Amino acid sequence: CASSQDRGFNYGYTF.

This clone occurred once. The genes are TRBV28 and TRBJ2-1; 12 nucleotides line up with TRBD2. Germline V gene sequence: CDR1 MDHEN, CDR2 SYDVKM. The CDR3 length is 14 residues. V shed 7 bases and J 3 bases; nucleotides not matched to a gene: 1. DNA of the CDR3: TGTGCCAGCAAGGGACTAGCGGGCTACAATGAGCAGTTCTTC. It codes for CASKGLAGYNEQFF.